The next 21 T cell receptor beta chains were all read from a single sample in a study of T cells after yellow fever vaccination. TCRdb reprocessed the 5' RACE reads via MiXCR and lists one record per CDR3 protein. The top ten hold around 15% of the sample, which has a few hundred thousand distinct CDR3 sequences, about 19% seen once. The sequencing used PBMCs, collected 15 days after the yellow fever booster vaccination. These receptors were taken from a man younger than 40 who received the YFV17D yellow fever vaccine.

This clonotype has more than one count but fewer than ten. The V and J genes are TRBV5-4 and TRBJ2-6; no clear D gene. The CDR3 runs 13 residues. Deletions cut 10 bases from V and 0 bases from J, with 8 bases between. Germline loops: CDR1 SGHNT, CDR2 YYREEE (reference sequence). CDR3: CAGCYSGANVLTF. CDR3 nucleotide sequence: TGTGCCGGATGCTACTCTGGGGCCAACGTCCTGACTTTC.

This clonotype was detected a few times. The V call is TRBV4-3, the J call TRBJ2-7; the D is unclear. CDR1 LGHNA and CDR2 YSLEER come from the germline V gene. This CDR3 has 13 residues. V was clipped by 0 bases and J by 3 bases, with 6 bases between them. The CDR3: CASSQDPNYEQYF. CDR3 in DNA: TGCGCCAGCAGCCAAGATCCAAACTACGAGCAGTACTTC.

This chain connects TRBV15 to TRBJ2-6, with D perhaps TRBD1 or TRBD2 (5 bases each). Trimming cost V 9 bases and J 0 bases, with 9 bases left between them. CDR1 is LNHNV and CDR2 is YYDKDF in the germline V gene (reference sequence). This CDR3 comprises 14 residues. CDR3: CATRDVSGANVLTF. The DNA for the CDR3 is TGTGCCACGAGGGACGTCTCTGGGGCCAACGTCCTGACTTTC.

Only a few counts were recorded for this clonotype. The V gene is TRBV2, the J gene TRBJ2-7; 8 positions match TRBD1. Germline assignment: CDR1 SNHLY and CDR2 FYNNEI. V lost 8 bases, J lost 3 bases, and 3 bases stayed unmatched. The CDR3 is made up of 12 amino acids. CDR3 in amino acids: CASRTGLYEQYF. The CDR3 DNA follows: TGTGCCAGCCGGACAGGGCTCTACGAGCAGTACTTC.

V is TRBV5-1 and J is TRBJ2-1; TRBD2 matches at 10 bases. After removal of 3 bases from V and 7 bases from J, the junction contained 13 bases not matched to a gene. Per the germline V gene, CDR1 is SGHRS and CDR2 is YFSETQ. The CDR3 is made up of 17 amino acids. DNA of the CDR3: TGCGCCAGCAGCTCGGGAAGGGGCACTAGCGGGATTAATGAGCAGTTCTTC. It encodes CASSSGRGTSGINEQFF.

The chain recombines TRBV24-1 with TRBJ2-3; 8 positions match TRBD2. In germline, CDR1 is KGHDR, CDR2 SFDVKD. CDR3 size: 16 residues. V shed 2 bases and J 4 bases; nucleotides not matched to a gene: 7. The CDR3 is CATSDSSGSDSDTQYF. CDR3 nucleotides: TGTGCCACCAGTGATTCGAGCGGGAGTGATTCAGATACGCAGTATTTT.

The CDR3 bases are TGCAGTGCCACGGACAGGGGAGATGAAAAACTGTTTTTT. Translation: CSATDRGDEKLFF. The V call is TRBV20-1, the J call TRBJ1-4; 9 bases map to TRBD1. The CDR3 runs 13 residues. Germline V gene sequence: CDR1 DFQATT, CDR2 SNEGSKA (reference sequence). Trimming took 6 bases from V and 6 from J; bases not matched to a gene: 5.

The chain recombines TRBV18 with TRBJ1-2; D remains unclear. The germline V gene encodes CDR1 KGHSH and CDR2 LQKENI. Trimming removed 3 bases from V and 3 bases from J, with 20 bases in between. This CDR3 region has 17 residues. CDR3 nucleotides: TGTGCCAGCTCACCGAGGGTCCCCCGGGAAATGGACTATGGCTACACCTTC. Protein sequence: CASSPRVPREMDYGYTF. The variable domain in full, with the rest retrieved from reference TRBV18 and TRBJ1-2, is NAGVMQNPRHLVRRRGQEARLRCSPMKGHSHVYWYRQLPEEGLKFMVYLQKENIIDESGMPKERFSAEFPKEGPSILRIQQVVRGDSAAYFCASSPRVPREMDYGYTFGSGTRLTVV.

This chain joins TRBV20-1 and TRBJ2-2, with D perhaps matching TRBD2 (6 bases). The length of the CDR3 is 14 residues. Trimming left V 3 bases short and J 4 bases short, with 12 bases between. Germline V gives CDR1 DFQATT, CDR2 SNEGSKA (reference sequence). DNA of the CDR3: TGCAGTGCTAGTGGGGGGTGGGGCACCGGGGAGCTGTTTTTT. Residues: CSASGGWGTGELFF.

This clonotype was found a few times. The chain uses TRBV15 and TRBJ2-1; 13 positions match TRBD2. The V and J ends lost 2 bases and 2 bases, in that order; junction bases with no gene match: 6. From germline, CDR1 is LNHNV and CDR2 YYDKDF (reference sequence). The CDR3 extends over 18 amino acids. Here the CDR3 DNA reads TGTGCCACCAGCAGAAACGGACTAGCGGGAGTAACCTACAATGAGCAGTTCTTC. It yields the protein CATSRNGLAGVTYNEQFF.

This clonotype occurred a few times. The chain combines TRBV5-1 with TRBJ2-7, with 9 bases identical to TRBD1. The CDR3 is 15 residues long. V lost 3 bases, J lost 2 bases, and 6 bases stayed unmatched. Germline V gene lookup returns CDR1 SGHRS and CDR2 YFSETQ. The DNA of the CDR3 is TGCGCCAGCAGCTCGGACAGGGGATGGGCCTACGAGCAGTACTTC. Its translation: CASSSDRGWAYEQYF.

V is TRBV20-1 and J is TRBJ2-7; D possibly corresponds to TRBD2 (5 bases). CDR1 and CDR2 (germline): DFQATT, SNEGSKA (reference sequence). The CDR3 consists of 14 residues. Trimming removed 0 bases from V and 4 bases from J, with 13 bases in between. The CDR3 DNA is TGCAGTGCTAGAGATCGAGGGCCGGCATACGAGCAGTACTTC. Translation: CSARDRGPAYEQYF.

This clonotype has more than one count but fewer than ten. The chain recombines TRBV5-1 with TRBJ1-1; TRBD1 matches 7 bases. V shed 7 bases and J 1 base; nucleotides not matched to a gene: 7. The CDR3 length is 14 residues. The V gene's germline CDR1 is SGHRS and CDR2 YFSETQ. The CDR3 sequence is CASAPGQSNTEAFF. The DNA of the CDR3 is TGCGCCAGCGCCCCGGGACAGTCGAACACTGAAGCTTTCTTT.

In its sample, this clonotype was seen a few times. The V and J genes are TRBV6-1 and TRBJ2-1; D perhaps matches TRBD2 (5 bases). The CDR3 spans 15 residues. The germline V gene has CDR1 MNHNS and CDR2 SASEGT. V lost 4 bases, J lost 0 bases, and 10 bases lay in between. CDR3: CASSGGPYSYNEQFF. The CDR3 region has the DNA TGTGCCAGCAGTGGCGGGCCGTACTCCTACAATGAGCAGTTCTTC.

This clonotype was picked up a small number of times. The chain has TRBV7-3 and TRBJ2-1; no reliable D call. Trimming pared 2 bases from V and 9 bases from J, leaving 8 bases between. This CDR3 is 12 amino acids long. Germline CDR1 SGHTA, CDR2 FQGTGA. DNA of the CDR3: TGTGCCAGCAGCTTAGCTGACGCTGAGCAGTTCTTC. Protein: CASSLADAEQFF.

This clonotype has more than one count but fewer than ten. A read error may account for a junction end that differs from germline. The chain employs TRBV7-7 and TRBJ2-1; D is ambiguous. The CDR3 has 13 residues. Germline V gene lookup returns CDR1 SSHAT and CDR2 FNYEAQ (reference sequence). CDR3 sequence (DNA): TGTGCTAGCAGCTTCGGATCGAACAATGAGCAGTTCTTC. Protein product: CASSFGSNNEQFF. The full variable domain, rest sourced from reference TRBV7-7 and TRBJ2-1, is GAGVSQSPRYKVTKRGQDVTLRCDPISSHATLYWYQQALGQGPEFLTYFNYEAQPDKSGLPSDRFSAERPEGSISTLTIQRTEQRDSAMYRCASSFGSNNEQFFGPGTRLTVL.

This sequence joins TRBV20-1 and TRBJ2-3; TRBD2 matches at 10 bases. The ends lost 6 bases at V and 4 bases at J; junction bases unmatched: 16. Looked up from germline, CDR1 is DFQATT and CDR2 is SNEGSKA (reference sequence). The CDR3 runs to 17 residues. The DNA of the CDR3 is TGCAGTGCGACCCAAACGTGGTCTAGCGGGAGTGCAGATACGCAGTATTTT. Its protein is CSATQTWSSGSADTQYF.

This clonotype was seen a few times. This chain connects TRBV20-1 to TRBJ2-7; 8 bases are a match to TRBD2. CDR3 length: 13 amino acids. Losses at the gene ends were 6 bases for V and 5 bases for J; bases not matched to a gene: 9. CDR1 is DFQATT, CDR2 SNEGSKA, per germline (reference sequence). The CDR3 nucleotides are TGCAGTGCCCCGGCGGGGGGCGGCAACGAGCAGTACTTC. As protein: CSAPAGGGNEQYF.

The chain carries TRBV29-1 and TRBJ2-5, with 8 bases aligning to TRBD2. The CDR3 extends over 17 amino acids. With 7 bases clipped from V and 5 bases from J, the junction kept 21 bases outside the gene matches. The germline gives CDR1 SQVTM, CDR2 ANQGSEA. CDR3 sequence: CSAEFINSGKVGETQYF. CDR3 nucleotides: TGCAGCGCCGAATTTATTAATAGCGGGAAGGTTGGGGAGACCCAGTACTTC. Using reference TRBV29-1 and TRBJ2-5 for the parts outside the CDR3, the full variable domain is SAVISQKPSRDICQRGTSLTIQCQVDSQVTMMFWYRQQPGQSLTLIATANQGSEATYESGFVIDKFPISRPNLTFSTLTVSNMSPEDSSIYLCSAEFINSGKVGETQYFGPGTRLLVL.

This clonotype was picked up a small number of times. The chain couples TRBV10-2 to TRBJ2-5, with 7 bases that match TRBD2. V lost 6 bases, J lost 2 bases, and 6 bases stayed unmatched. Per the germline V gene, CDR1 is WSHSY and CDR2 is SAAADI. This CDR3 contains 14 residues. The DNA for the CDR3 is TGCGCCAGCAGGGGGGGAGCGGGACAAGAGACCCAGTACTTC. As protein: CASRGGAGQETQYF.

This clonotype was picked up many times. V usage is TRBV7-2 and J usage is TRBJ2-7; 10 nucleotides agree with TRBD2. From germline, CDR1 is SGHTA and CDR2 FQGNSA. The CDR3 totals 14 residues. Trimming removed 6 bases from V and 2 bases from J; junction bases left unmatched: 4. The CDR3 region has the DNA TGTGCCAGCAGTCTACTAGCGGGACCCTACGAGCAGTACTTC. Translating gives CASSLLAGPYEQYF.